This TCR beta chain comes out of a study of T cell changes during pregnancy in multiple sclerosis. Profiled with immunoSEQ multiplex PCR; TCRdb holds only in-frame clones, not every one. The sample has 75,000 to 100,000 clones; 91% are singletons. Germline V gene data show CDR1 as GTSNPN and CDR2 as SVGIG (reference sequence). Trimming took 6 bases from V and 2 from J, leaving 15 bases between them. The CDR3 totals 14 residues. The sequence derives from a female donor in good health, enrolled as a control in a pregnancy study. The V gene is TRBV30, the J gene TRBJ2-3; perhaps TRBD2 as D (6 bases). The sequencing here drew on peripheral blood, taken after pregnancy. This CDR3 reads CACQPGLLTDTQYF. The CDR3 DNA is TGTGCCTGCCAACCGGGACTCCTCACAGATACGCAGTATTTT.